What follows is one TCR beta chain and its context. The CDR3 sequence is 14 residues long. CDR1 and CDR2 (germline): LGHNA, YNFKEQ. V lost 8 bases to trimming and J lost 2 bases, with 16 bases between them. Use of 60 Vbeta and 13 Jbeta primers characterized the PCR. In the original analysis: Later work found approximately 80 million unique TCR beta chains, with approximately 12 million shared. This table comes from immunoSEQ multiplex PCR, and its TCRdb copy is limited to in-frame clones, with some not included. V and J calls and clone size are as listed in that table; D and trimming were resolved from the DNA. This sample's table reports more than 45,000 clones. The entry originates in a study of cytomegalovirus exposure and HLA in healthy donors.

Sequences were obtained from PBMCs. The sequence was collected from a woman in her twenties or thirties in good health and CMV-seropositive. The chain combines TRBV4-2 with TRBJ2-7; TRBD2 is a possible D gene (6 bases). CDR3 bases: TGTGCCAGCGGGGGGTCCGGGGCCCCCTACGAGCAGTACTTC. Protein: CASGGSGAPYEQYF.